This is a list of T cell receptor beta chains from one sample in a study of T cell changes during pregnancy in multiple sclerosis. Assay: immunoSEQ multiplex PCR; the TCRdb copy retains only in-frame clones and omits some. The repertoire consists of 50,000 to 60,000 clones, with 90% occurring once and the leading ten covering 2.2%. This material consisted of peripheral blood, taken in the first trimester of pregnancy. These receptors originate from a female donor in good health, enrolled as a control in a pregnancy study. Each CDR3 is given without its conserved first and last residue. Fields, in order: V gene, D gene, J gene, CDR3 protein. D genes are given only for firm matches.

v_call: TRBV27; d_call: .; j_call: TRBJ1-2; cdr3_aa: ASSPLGGTDYGYT
v_call: TRBV7-9; d_call: .; j_call: TRBJ2-1; cdr3_aa: ASSLVNSPEQF
v_call: TRBV4-1; d_call: TRBD1; j_call: TRBJ1-2; cdr3_aa: ASSLTGQGDGYT
v_call: TRBV5-1; d_call: TRBD1; j_call: TRBJ1-1; cdr3_aa: ASTSVGTALNTEAF
v_call: TRBV5-6; d_call: TRBD1; j_call: TRBJ1-1; cdr3_aa: ASLAWRGRRDTEAF
v_call: TRBV4-1; d_call: TRBD1; j_call: TRBJ1-5; cdr3_aa: ASSQDSTGSNQPQH
v_call: TRBV13; d_call: TRBD2; j_call: TRBJ2-7; cdr3_aa: ASSLGPTSGGAEQY
v_call: TRBV5-4; d_call: .; j_call: TRBJ2-7; cdr3_aa: ASSLALDYEQY
v_call: TRBV7-9; d_call: TRBD1; j_call: TRBJ2-5; cdr3_aa: ASSSGQGVGETQY
v_call: TRBV7-9; d_call: TRBD1; j_call: TRBJ2-2; cdr3_aa: ASSSATGTYTGELF
v_call: TRBV10-3; d_call: TRBD2; j_call: TRBJ2-2; cdr3_aa: AISGEVGGIITGELF
v_call: TRBV7-2; d_call: TRBD2; j_call: TRBJ2-7; cdr3_aa: ASSLAAGAGYEQY
v_call: TRBV7-9; d_call: TRBD1; j_call: TRBJ1-1; cdr3_aa: ASSFLQGAPGNTEAF
v_call: TRBV28; d_call: TRBD2; j_call: TRBJ2-1; cdr3_aa: ASSPTGGPSNEQF
v_call: TRBV25-1; d_call: TRBD1; j_call: TRBJ2-5; cdr3_aa: ASSELKGQGGKETQY
v_call: TRBV28; d_call: .; j_call: TRBJ1-1; cdr3_aa: ASSLMEGSMNTEAF
v_call: TRBV11-3; d_call: .; j_call: TRBJ1-1; cdr3_aa: ASSLDGQSNTEAF
v_call: TRBV28; d_call: .; j_call: TRBJ1-6; cdr3_aa: ASKEGDSPLH
v_call: TRBV7-2; d_call: .; j_call: TRBJ1-4; cdr3_aa: ASSSRQAGHEKLF
v_call: TRBV19; d_call: .; j_call: TRBJ1-1; cdr3_aa: ASSISRTFERRGPEAF
v_call: TRBV5-4; d_call: TRBD1; j_call: TRBJ1-2; cdr3_aa: ASSDRTGSAFYGYT
v_call: TRBV10-3; d_call: .; j_call: TRBJ2-7; cdr3_aa: AISAARGPYEQY